Following are 30 T cell receptor beta chains from one sample sequenced in a study of identical twins. Using its own MiXCR run on the 5' RACE reads, TCRdb lists one record per CDR3 protein. The sample carries 700,000 to 950,000 distinct CDR3 sequences, over 9% recorded once. This same sample was also taken into another study, of yellow fever vaccine responses in identical twins.

Sequencing input: PBMCs. The receptor source for this set is a woman aged 18 to 35 in good health.

The V and J genes are TRBV29-1 and TRBJ2-5, with 7 positions matching TRBD1. Germline V gene lookup returns CDR1 SQVTM and CDR2 ANQGSEA. This CDR3 is built from 13 residues. V lost 7 bases to trimming and J lost 1 base; unmatched junction nucleotides: 6. The CDR3 nucleotides read TGCAGCGGGGGACAGAGCTTCCAAGAGACCCAGTACTTC. This encodes CSGGQSFQETQYF. The whole variable domain, remainder taken from reference TRBV29-1 and TRBJ2-5, is SAVISQKPSRDICQRGTSLTIQCQVDSQVTMMFWYRQQPGQSLTLIATANQGSEATYESGFVIDKFPISRPNLTFSTLTVSNMSPEDSSIYLCSGGQSFQETQYFGPGTRLLVL.

This clonotype was counted only a few times. The chain is built from TRBV7-2 and TRBJ2-7; D unresolved. Deletions cut 2 bases from V and 0 bases from J, with 2 bases between. The CDR3 has 12 amino acids. Germline CDR1 is SGHTA and CDR2 is FQGNSA. CDR3 in DNA: TGTGCCAGCAGCTTATTCTCCTACGAGCAGTACGTC. It translates to CASSLFSYEQYV.

This clonotype came up many times. The gene calls are TRBV10-3 and TRBJ2-7, with 8 nucleotides matching TRBD1. The V segment lost 3 bases and the J segment 2 bases; nucleotides outside the gene matches: 6. Germline-derived CDR1 and CDR2 are ENHRY and SYGVKD. This CDR3 has 15 residues. Here the CDR3 DNA reads TGTGCCATCAGTGACCGACAGGGGCGAACCTACGAGCAGTACTTC. It is translated as CAISDRQGRTYEQYF.

V is TRBV6-6 and J is TRBJ2-5; D is uncertain. The germline gives CDR1 MNHNY, CDR2 SVGAGI (reference sequence). CDR3 length: 12 residues. Trimming shortened V by 6 bases and J by 2 bases, and 7 bases separated the two germline ends. This CDR3 reads CASRSVQETQYF. Here the CDR3 DNA reads TGTGCCAGCAGATCCGTTCAAGAGACCCAGTACTTC.

Ten or more counts support this clonotype. This chain uses TRBV7-9 with TRBJ2-5; D perhaps matches TRBD1 (6 bases). The CDR3 sequence is 13 residues long. Germline V gene data show CDR1 as SEHNR and CDR2 as FQNEAQ (reference sequence). V shed 4 bases and J shed 3 bases, with 9 bases lying between them. The CDR3 DNA is TGTGCCAGCAGCTACCGACAGGAAGAGACCCAGTACTTC. This sequence encodes CASSYRQEETQYF. Looking up the rest from reference TRBV7-9 and TRBJ2-5 gives the full variable domain: DTGVSQNPRHKITKRGQNVTFRCDPISEHNRLYWYRQTLGQGPEFLTYFQNEAQLEKSRLLSDRFSAERPKGSFSTLEIQRTEQGDSAMYLCASSYRQEETQYFGPGTRLLVL.

The V gene is TRBV5-1, the J gene TRBJ2-4, with D hard to call. The V gene's germline CDR1 is SGHRS and CDR2 YFSETQ. Trimming pared 0 bases from V and 2 bases from J, leaving 12 bases between. This CDR3 is built from 16 residues. DNA of the CDR3: TGCGCCAGCAGCTTGGTGTCCAGCCCAACCAAAAACATTCAGTACTTC. Its protein product is CASSLVSSPTKNIQYF.

This clonotype has a handful of counts. The V gene is TRBV14, the J gene TRBJ2-7; 11 bases are a match to TRBD1. The CDR3 totals 15 residues. The germline gives CDR1 SGHDN, CDR2 FVKESK. With V trimmed by 1 base and J by 4 bases, 3 bases remained unmatched. The CDR3 coding sequence is TGTGCCAGCAGCCAAGGGACAGGGGGCTTTTACGAGCAGTACTTC. It specifies CASSQGTGGFYEQYF.

The chain carries TRBV3-1 and TRBJ1-6, with a possible D match to TRBD1 (5 bases). This CDR3 is 16 amino acids long. Per the germline V gene, CDR1 is LGHDT and CDR2 is YNNKEL (reference sequence). The V and J ends lost 3 bases and 7 bases respectively, with 16 bases between them. CDR3 in DNA: TGTGCCAGCAGCCAGGCCTTTGCACAGGAAAATTCACCCCTCCACTTT. It is translated as CASSQAFAQENSPLHF.

This chain connects TRBV4-1 to TRBJ2-5, with D possibly TRBD2 on 5 matching bases. The germline V gene encodes CDR1 MGHRA and CDR2 YSYEKL. The V end was cut by 1 base, the J end by 6 bases, with 12 bases between. The CDR3 has 14 residues. In DNA, the CDR3 is TGCGCCAGCAGCCAAGTAACCGGGGTTCAGACCCAGTACTTC. The encoded protein is CASSQVTGVQTQYF.

This clonotype has a handful of counts. V gene TRBV6-4 combines with J gene TRBJ2-1; D is perhaps TRBD2 (6 bases). Per germline, CDR1 MRHNA and CDR2 SNTAGT. V lost 8 bases, J lost 5 bases, and 7 bases lay in between. The length of the CDR3 is 11 residues. The CDR3 is CASGGNNEQFF. The CDR3 DNA reads as TGTGCCAGCGGGGGGAACAATGAGCAGTTCTTC.

The chain employs TRBV20-1 and TRBJ2-6; 7 nucleotides match TRBD1. The germline V gene has CDR1 DFQATT and CDR2 SNEGSKA (reference sequence). The ends lost 5 bases at V and 5 bases at J; junction bases unmatched: 12. The CDR3 extends over 16 amino acids. The CDR3 spells CSAPGSTGPRANVLTF. The CDR3 coding sequence is TGCAGTGCTCCCGGCTCGACAGGGCCCAGGGCCAACGTCCTGACTTTC.

In its sample, this clonotype was seen a few times. The V call is TRBV5-1, the J call TRBJ1-1, with D tentatively TRBD1 (5 bases). The V and J ends lost 3 bases and 6 bases respectively, with 15 bases between them. Germline CDR1 and CDR2: SGHRS and YFSETQ. This CDR3 spans 14 amino acids. DNA of the CDR3: TGCGCCAGCAGCTGGGGCGGGGGTCCCCCTGAAGCTTTCTTT. Translated: CASSWGGGPPEAFF.

The CDR3 sequence: CASSYGDGGYEQYF. The DNA of the CDR3 is TGTGCCAGCAGTTACGGGGACGGGGGCTACGAGCAGTACTTC. The gene calls are TRBV6-5 and TRBJ2-7, with a tentative D call TRBD2 (6 bases). V was shortened by 2 bases and J by 3 bases, with 11 bases between the two germline ends. The CDR3 extends over 14 amino acids. The germline V gene has CDR1 MNHEY and CDR2 SVGAGI.

The chain is built from TRBV6-1 and TRBJ2-7; possibly TRBD2 for D (7 bases). V dropped 8 bases and J dropped 4 bases, with 24 bases sitting between them. Germline CDR1 and CDR2: MNHNS and SASEGT. The CDR3 totals 16 residues. In DNA form, the CDR3 reads TGTGCCAGCGTCGGCGATGTCCGGGGGGCGAGGTACGAGCAGTACTTC. Translating it yields CASVGDVRGARYEQYF.

The rearrangement uses TRBV14 and TRBJ2-2, with 8 bases lining up with TRBD2. Looked up from germline, CDR1 is SGHDN and CDR2 is FVKESK. The CDR3 extends over 16 amino acids. Trimming took 1 base from V and 4 from J; bases not matched to a gene: 5. The CDR3 protein is CASSQALSGVTGELFF. The DNA for the CDR3 is TGTGCCAGCAGCCAAGCTCTTAGCGGGGTCACCGGGGAGCTGTTTTTT.

The chain links TRBV7-9 to TRBJ2-1; D is uncertain. The germline V gene encodes CDR1 SEHNR and CDR2 FQNEAQ (reference sequence). V was pared by 0 bases and J by 12 bases, with 12 bases between. The CDR3 has 13 residues. The CDR3 DNA sequence: TGTGCCAGCAGCTTAGCGCCGACAATCGGGCAGTTCTTC. It translates to CASSLAPTIGQFF.

This clonotype was seen ten or more times. The V call is TRBV2, the J call TRBJ1-2; 10 bases line up with TRBD1. This CDR3 region has 13 residues. Looked up from germline, CDR1 is SNHLY and CDR2 is FYNNEI. J gave up 7 bases and V 6 bases, and 5 bases lay outside the gene matches. DNA of the CDR3: TGTGCCAGCAGCAGACAGGGGGCGGGTGGCTACACCTTC. Encoded protein: CASSRQGAGGYTF. Full variable domain (outside the CDR3, taken from reference TRBV2 and TRBJ1-2): EPEVTQTPSHQVTQMGQEVILRCVPISNHLYFYWYRQILGQKVEFLVSFYNNEISEKSEIFDDQFSVERPDGSNFTLKIRSTKLEDSAMYFCASSRQGAGGYTFGSGTRLTVV.

This clonotype has just a few counts. The rearrangement uses TRBV24-1 and TRBJ2-5; perhaps TRBD2 as D (5 bases). Germline CDR1 KGHDR, CDR2 SFDVKD. The V end lost 3 bases, the J end lost 3 bases, and 19 bases lay between the germline ends. This CDR3 spans 17 amino acids. The CDR3 DNA follows: TGTGCCACCAGTGATCCCAGCGGACCCACCTCAAAAGAGACCCAGTACTTC. Its translation: CATSDPSGPTSKETQYF.

V is TRBV11-3 and J is TRBJ2-7; TRBD2 aligns across 8 bases. The CDR3 has 15 amino acids. The germline V gene has CDR1 SGHNT and CDR2 YENEEA. V trimming: 4 bases; J trimming: 2 bases; junction bases outside the gene matches: 7. The CDR3: CASSSTRAGAYEQYF. CDR3 nucleotide sequence: TGTGCCAGCAGCTCCACGAGAGCGGGGGCCTACGAGCAGTACTTC.

This clonotype was recorded many times. V gene TRBV12-3 or TRBV12-4 combines with J gene TRBJ1-1; 11 positions match TRBD1. The junction had 5 bases not matched to a gene; V was cut back by 6 bases and J by 5 bases. This CDR3 is 14 amino acids long. The CDR3 coding sequence is TGTGCCAGCAGATCCGGGACAGGGGGTACTGAAGCTTTCTTT. Translating it yields CASRSGTGGTEAFF.

This clonotype has more than one count but fewer than ten. The chain joins TRBV28 to TRBJ1-1; 7 positions agree with TRBD1. With V trimmed by 2 bases and J by 1 base, 7 bases remained unmatched. The CDR3 is 16 amino acids. Germline V lookup: CDR1 MDHEN, CDR2 SYDVKM. CDR3 residues: CASSLNPGQRNTEAFF. CDR3 sequence (DNA): TGTGCCAGCAGTTTAAACCCGGGACAGAGGAACACTGAAGCTTTCTTT.

The chain uses TRBV4-1 and TRBJ1-6; possible D gene TRBD1, 5 bases. V was trimmed by 5 bases and J by 9 bases, leaving 20 bases between them. The CDR3 has 16 amino acids. Germline CDR1 reads MGHRA; CDR2 reads YSYEKL. CDR3: CASSKNQGTAFSPLHF. CDR3 nucleotides: TGCGCCAGCAGCAAAAACCAAGGGACCGCCTTTTCACCCCTCCACTTT.

This clonotype was seen many times. The CDR3 sequence is CASSRRQGANEQFF. The CDR3 bases are TGTGCCAGCAGTAGAAGACAGGGGGCTAATGAGCAGTTCTTC. The chain joins TRBV7-2 to TRBJ2-1; 10 bases fit TRBD1. Looked up from germline, CDR1 is SGHTA and CDR2 is FQGNSA. This CDR3 is 14 amino acids long. The V gene end was trimmed by 6 bases and the J gene end by 7 bases; junction bases not matched to a gene: 6.

This clonotype was seen ten or more times. The rearrangement joins TRBV4-1 to TRBJ2-1; 8 nucleotides match TRBD2. Germline V gene lookup returns CDR1 MGHRA and CDR2 YSYEKL. V lost 2 bases and J lost 8; bases outside the gene matches: 11. The CDR3 loop spans 16 amino acids. CDR3 in DNA: TGCGCCAGCAGCCAACTGAGGGTTCTAGCGGGTGATGAGCAGTTCTTC. Amino acid sequence: CASSQLRVLAGDEQFF.

This clonotype was observed a handful of times. This chain joins TRBV10-3 and TRBJ2-7, with 8 positions matching TRBD1. Per germline, CDR1 ENHRY and CDR2 SYGVKD. Trimming cost V 4 bases and J 5 bases; bases outside gene matches: 7. CDR3 size: 14 residues. CDR3 loop: CAISVTGVSHEQYF. The CDR3 coding sequence is TGTGCCATCAGTGTGACAGGGGTTTCCCACGAGCAGTACTTC.

This clonotype was observed many times. CDR3: CASSSTGAGQPQHF. CDR3 DNA: TGTGCCAGCAGTTCGACAGGGGCAGGCCAGCCCCAGCATTTT. The V and J genes are TRBV6-2 or TRBV6-3 and TRBJ1-5; TRBD1 matches 8 bases. V was clipped by 4 bases and J by 7 bases; unmatched bases: 6. CDR1 and CDR2 (germline): MNHEY, SVGEGT. The length of the CDR3 is 14 residues.

The chain has TRBV9 and TRBJ2-2; no clear D. Germline-derived CDR1 and CDR2 are SGDLS and YYNGEE. This CDR3 is 13 amino acids long. Trimming pared 0 bases from V and 8 bases from J, leaving 8 bases between. In DNA form, the CDR3 reads TGTGCCAGCAGCGTAGCTTTACAGGGGGAGCTGTTTTTT. As protein: CASSVALQGELFF.

The chain employs TRBV12-3 or TRBV12-4 and TRBJ2-7; possible D gene TRBD1, 5 bases. The CDR3 extends over 14 amino acids. The germline V and J ends were trimmed by 0 bases and 3 bases, with 9 bases remaining between them. CDR3: CASSLAAGNYEQYV. CDR3 sequence (DNA): TGTGCCAGCAGTTTAGCGGCAGGGAACTACGAGCAGTACGTC.

The chain recombines TRBV20-1 with TRBJ2-1; the D is unclear. The germline V and J ends were trimmed by 7 bases and 0 bases, with 10 bases remaining between them. Per germline, CDR1 DFQATT and CDR2 SNEGSKA (reference sequence). The CDR3 is 13 amino acids. Written as DNA, the CDR3 is TGCAGTGGACGAGATTACTCCTACAATGAGCAGTTCTTC. Translated: CSGRDYSYNEQFF.

The chain has TRBV2 and TRBJ1-1; a weak D match, TRBD1 (5 bases). CDR1 is SNHLY, CDR2 FYNNEI, per germline. V gave up 4 bases and J gave up 1 base, with 10 bases separating them. This CDR3 comprises 14 residues. In DNA, the CDR3 is TGTGCCAGCAGTGTGGTCGGGGCGAACACTGAAGCTTTCTTT. It yields the protein CASSVVGANTEAFF.